These 10 T cell receptor beta chains share one sample of origin, sequenced in a study of technical replicates of blood from a few donors. The table came from immunoSEQ multiplex PCR; TCRdb's copy has only in-frame clones and leaves some out. This sample has some 79,000 clones, with 85% to 95% found just once. The sequencing sample was made of T cells isolated from PBMCs. All receptors come from a human donor in good health.

The chain is built from TRBV6-1 and TRBJ2-3, with D uncertain. Germline CDR1 reads MNHNS; CDR2 reads SASEGT. Trimming shortened V by 3 bases and J by 6 bases, and 13 bases separated the two germline ends. CDR3 length: 14 residues. CDR3 coding DNA: TGTGCCAGCAGTGAGAGGCGTGTCGGGGATACGCAGTATTTT. This translates into CASSERRVGDTQYF.

The chain carries TRBV28 and TRBJ2-1; D is undetermined. V lost 1 base and J 2 bases, leaving 6 bases between the germline ends. The CDR3 is made up of 14 amino acids. The germline V gene encodes CDR1 MDHEN and CDR2 SYDVKM. This CDR3 is CASSLSLAYNEQFF. CDR3 nucleotides: TGTGCCAGCAGTTTATCGCTAGCCTACAATGAGCAGTTCTTC.

CDR3 sequence: CASSLPPGQGRDEQFF. The CDR3 DNA is TGTGCCAGCAGTCTACCCCCGGGACAGGGGAGGGATGAGCAGTTCTTC. The chain combines TRBV27 with TRBJ2-1; the match to TRBD1 covers 10 bases. CDR3 size: 16 residues. With 5 bases clipped from V and 8 bases from J, the junction kept 12 bases outside the gene matches. The germline CDR1 and CDR2 sequences are MNHEY and SMNVEV (reference sequence).

In this sample, this clone turned up once. The chain uses TRBV4-1 and TRBJ1-5; D gene unclear. Trimming pared 0 bases from V and 0 bases from J, leaving 12 bases between. Germline loops: CDR1 MGHRA, CDR2 YSYEKL. The CDR3 consists of 17 residues. The CDR3 DNA follows: TGCGCCAGCAGCCAAGATTTCGCGCTACTTAGCAATCAGCCCCAGCATTTT. This sequence encodes CASSQDFALLSNQPQHF.

This clone was counted a single time. V is TRBV7-9 and J is TRBJ1-2, with D possibly being TRBD1 (6 bases). Trimming took off 6 bases at V and 7 bases at J, with 15 bases between the two ends. The V gene's germline CDR1 is SEHNR and CDR2 FQNEAQ (reference sequence). This CDR3 is built from 13 residues. Here the CDR3 reads CASSRGGLRGYTF. Here the CDR3 DNA reads TGTGCCAGCAGTCGGGGGGGGCTGCGTGGCTACACCTTC.

The chain employs TRBV6-6 and TRBJ2-7; 7 bases align to TRBD1. CDR1 and CDR2 (germline): MNHNY, SVGAGI (reference sequence). J was trimmed by 2 bases and V by 2 bases; bases with no gene match: 3. This CDR3 is built from 14 residues. Written as DNA, the CDR3 is TGTGCCAGCAGTTACACGACAGGGACCTACGAGCAGTACTTC. Its protein product is CASSYTTGTYEQYF.

The J gene is TRBJ2-7, the V gene TRBV5-4, with TRBD2 matching 9 bases. Germline CDR1 and CDR2: SGHNT and YYREEE (reference sequence). The ends lost 4 bases at V and 7 bases at J; junction bases unmatched: 15. CDR3 length equals 16 residues. The CDR3 DNA sequence: TGTGCCAGCAGCACCGGGGGCGGGGGGGCGTTCGCTGAGCAGTACTTC. It yields the protein CASSTGGGGAFAEQYF.

The chain combines TRBV18 with TRBJ1-1, with 8 bases that match TRBD1. CDR3 size: 15 residues. Germline lookup yields CDR1 KGHSH and CDR2 LQKENI. Unmatched junction bases numbered 8, after V lost 4 bases and J lost 4 bases. The CDR3 sequence is CASSRDRGPGTEAFF. CDR3 DNA sequence: TGTGCCAGCTCACGCGACAGGGGCCCCGGCACTGAAGCTTTCTTT. Based on the CDR3 plus reference TRBV18 and TRBJ1-1, the full variable domain is NAGVMQNPRHLVRRRGQEARLRCSPMKGHSHVYWYRQLPEEGLKFMVYLQKENIIDESGMPKERFSAEFPKEGPSILRIQQVVRGDSAAYFCASSRDRGPGTEAFFGQGTRLTVV.

The chain uses TRBV4-1 and TRBJ2-1; 7 bases map to TRBD2. V shed 6 bases, J shed 0 bases, and the junction held 11 bases outside the gene matches. Germline lookup yields CDR1 MGHRA and CDR2 YSYEKL. The CDR3 spans 17 residues. The CDR3 region has the DNA TGCGCCAGCAGTCAACGCCGAGCGGGGAGCTCCTACAATGAGCAGTTCTTC. Translating gives CASSQRRAGSSYNEQFF.

The chain has TRBV10-3 and TRBJ1-3, with D perhaps matching TRBD1 (5 bases). The CDR3 covers 20 residues. CDR1 is ENHRY and CDR2 is SYGVKD in the germline V gene. V was cut by 6 bases and J by 0 bases, with 27 bases left in between. The CDR3 protein is CAIRSRSTADTNSSGNTIYF. DNA of the CDR3: TGTGCCATCAGGAGCCGGTCGACAGCCGATACAAACTCCTCTGGAAACACCATATATTTT.